This TCR beta chain was retrieved from a study of blood T cell repertoires in COVID-19. About the study: The study drew acute and convalescent COVID-19 samples from the United States, Italy and Spain. The analysed material was cDNA or gDNA that came from T cells, B-cell-depleted T cells, or PBMCs.

CDR3 length: 15 residues. In germline, CDR1 is MDHEN, CDR2 SYDVKM. V gave up 3 bases and J gave up 4 bases; unmatched junction bases: 2. As originally analysed: The authors estimated nucleated cell counts from reference gene primer amplification. Produced via immunoSEQ multiplex PCR; TCRdb's table is partial and in-frame only. The V and J calls and clone size are taken from that table; D and trimming were inferred from the DNA. This sample has roughly 220,000 clones, with around 84% found just once. This chain uses TRBV28 with TRBJ2-2; 10 nucleotides agree with TRBD1. The sequenced sample consisted of peripheral blood. This TCR derives from a man aged 50-60 years who had recovered from COVID-19. CDR3: CASSFRDRGTGELFF. For the CDR3, the DNA is TGTGCCAGCAGTTTTAGGGACAGGGGCACCGGGGAGCTGTTTTTT.